This T cell receptor (beta chain) was obtained from a study of CD8+ T cells in alopecia areata. At the level of the study: Percent affected scalp area, the SALT score, rated treated patients' severity.

V shed 4 bases and J shed 0 bases, with 15 bases lying between them. The germline V gene encodes CDR1 GTSNPN and CDR2 SVGIG (reference sequence). This CDR3 contains 15 residues. Described treatment: oral pan-JAK inhibitor, 5-10 mg twice daily. Isolation of CD4+ and CD8+ T cells from PBMCs was achieved by sorting. Study-level findings and limits: Having just one nonresponder leaves the connection between baseline CD8+ expansion and response unresolved. Scalp lesions, especially in alopecia totalis/universalis, had higher clonality than normal scalp.

Extracted RNA was reverse transcribed, and the resulting cDNA served as sequencing template. Method: immunoSEQ multiplex PCR; TCRdb's copy keeps in-frame clones and lacks some. This repertoire shows some 200,000 clones, approximately 60% found once; its top ten account for approximately 3.4%. For this clone: Its antigen is currently unknown.

V is TRBV30 and J is TRBJ1-2, with D unclear. The sample in question was CD4+ T cells sorted from blood, obtained at week 4, from a patient treated with tofacitinib. The TCR sequence derives from a human donor with alopecia areata. The CDR3 region is CAWNPLLGSNYGYTF. The DNA for the CDR3 is TGTGCCTGGAACCCCCTGCTGGGTTCTAACTATGGCTACACCTTC.